This note documents a single TCR beta chain sequence. The J segment lost 4 bases and the V segment lost 8 bases, leaving 10 bases of the junction unmatched. The CDR3 loop spans 14 amino acids. Per the germline V gene, CDR1 is SGHVS and CDR2 is FNYEAQ. These data belong to a study of Graves' ophthalmopathy and Graves' hyperthyroidism. Researchers took RNA transcripts and amplified TCR beta CDR3 regions from them. Investigators did first-round RT-PCR with HTBI primers, then second-round multiplex PCR. TCRdb used MiXCR to reprocess the multiplex PCR reads, holding one entry per CDR3 protein. The sample has about 590,000 distinct CDR3 sequences, about 40% seen once.

Sequencing was performed on peripheral blood or thyroid tissue (not recorded which). The origin of this receptor is an adult man with Graves' hyperthyroidism. This chain uses TRBV7-6 with TRBJ1-2; 7 nucleotides agree with TRBD1. CDR3 in amino acids: CASSPTGNGYGYTF. The CDR3 DNA follows: TGTGCCAGCTCCCCGACAGGGAACGGCTATGGCTACACCTTC.